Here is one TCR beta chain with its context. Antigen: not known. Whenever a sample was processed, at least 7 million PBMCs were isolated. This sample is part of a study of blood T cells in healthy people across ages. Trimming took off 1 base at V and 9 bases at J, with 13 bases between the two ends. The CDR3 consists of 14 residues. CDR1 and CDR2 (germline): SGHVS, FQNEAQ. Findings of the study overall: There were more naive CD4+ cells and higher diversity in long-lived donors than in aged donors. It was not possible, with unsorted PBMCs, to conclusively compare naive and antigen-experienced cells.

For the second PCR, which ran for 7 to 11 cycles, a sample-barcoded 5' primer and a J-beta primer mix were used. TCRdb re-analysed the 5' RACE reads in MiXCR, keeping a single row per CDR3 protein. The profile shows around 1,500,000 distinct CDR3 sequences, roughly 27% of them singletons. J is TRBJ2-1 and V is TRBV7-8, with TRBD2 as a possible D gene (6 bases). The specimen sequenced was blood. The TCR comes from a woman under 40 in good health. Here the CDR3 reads CASSLGPSGGEQFF. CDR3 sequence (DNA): TGTGCCAGCAGCTTAGGCCCGTCCGGGGGTGAGCAGTTCTTC.